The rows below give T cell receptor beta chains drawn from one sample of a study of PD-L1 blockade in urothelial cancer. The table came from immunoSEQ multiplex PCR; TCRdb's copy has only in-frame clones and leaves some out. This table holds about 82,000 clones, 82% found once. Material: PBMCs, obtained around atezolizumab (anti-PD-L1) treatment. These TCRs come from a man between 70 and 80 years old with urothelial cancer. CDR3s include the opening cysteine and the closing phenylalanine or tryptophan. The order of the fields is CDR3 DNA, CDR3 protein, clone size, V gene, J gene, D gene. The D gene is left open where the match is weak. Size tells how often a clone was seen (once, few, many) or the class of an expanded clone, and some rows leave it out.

DNA: TGTGCCACCCCGTCGGGCGGGGACTATGGCTACACCTTC; CDR3: CATPSGGDYGYTF; size: .; V: TRBV27; J: TRBJ1-2; D: .
DNA: TGTGCCAGCAGCCCCTCGGCTAGCGGGGGGACAGAGACCCAGTACTTC; CDR3: CASSPSASGGTETQYF; size: .; V: TRBV9; J: TRBJ2-5; D: TRBD2
DNA: TGTGCCAGCAGCTTAGGGATTAGCGGAAGCACAGATACGCAGTATTTT; CDR3: CASSLGISGSTDTQYF; size: .; V: TRBV7-9; J: TRBJ2-3; D: .
DNA: TGTGCCGCCGGGACAGGCAATAACTATGGCTACACCTTC; CDR3: CAAGTGNNYGYTF; size: .; V: TRBV27; J: TRBJ1-2; D: TRBD1
DNA: TGTGCCAGTAGTTGGCAGGGGATAAATGAGCAGTTCTTC; CDR3: CASSWQGINEQFF; size: .; V: TRBV19; J: TRBJ2-1; D: .
DNA: TGTGCCAGCCAGGTCGCTAGCGGGTCCCCAGCGACCCAGTACTTC; CDR3: CASQVASGSPATQYF; size: once; V: TRBV2; J: TRBJ2-5; D: TRBD2
DNA: TGTGCCAGCAGAGGGACTAGCGAAGAGACCCAGTACTTC; CDR3: CASRGTSEETQYF; size: .; V: TRBV6-4; J: TRBJ2-5; D: TRBD2
DNA: TGTGCCAGCTCAGCAGATCGACAGGATGCAGTTCAGCCCCAGCATTTT; CDR3: CASSADRQDAVQPQHF; size: .; V: TRBV18; J: TRBJ1-5; D: .
DNA: TGTGCCAGCAGCATGGGACTAGCGGGGGGTATCCAAGAGACCCAGTACTTC; CDR3: CASSMGLAGGIQETQYF; size: .; V: TRBV9; J: TRBJ2-5; D: TRBD2
DNA: TGTGCCAGCAGCCCGGGACAGACCCAAAACATTCAGTACTTC; CDR3: CASSPGQTQNIQYF; size: few; V: TRBV7-6; J: TRBJ2-4; D: TRBD1
DNA: TGTGCCAGCCACAGGGTAGCGGGCACTGAAGCTTTCTTT; CDR3: CASHRVAGTEAFF; size: .; V: TRBV19; J: TRBJ1-1; D: .
DNA: TGCGCCAGCAGCTTGGGCCCGGGAGCAATGAACACTGAAGCTTTCTTT; CDR3: CASSLGPGAMNTEAFF; size: once; V: TRBV5-1; J: TRBJ1-1; D: .
DNA: TGTGCCAGTAGTCCCCGGGACTCCGGGGGTAGGGAGCAGTTCTTC; CDR3: CASSPRDSGGREQFF; size: .; V: TRBV19; J: TRBJ2-1; D: .
DNA: TGTGCCAGCAGCTTATGGCAGGGGGACACTGAAGCTTTCTTT; CDR3: CASSLWQGDTEAFF; size: .; V: TRBV7-9; J: TRBJ1-1; D: TRBD1
DNA: TGTGCCAGCGTGGCGGCAGACAGCACAGATACGCAGTATTTT; CDR3: CASVAADSTDTQYF; size: .; V: TRBV2; J: TRBJ2-3; D: .
DNA: TGTGCCAGCAGTTACCGCGGCACCACAGATACGCAGTATTTT; CDR3: CASSYRGTTDTQYF; size: once; V: TRBV6-5; J: TRBJ2-3; D: .
DNA: TGCGCCAGCAGCACGGGACTAGCGGGTTCATCAGATACGCAGTATTTT; CDR3: CASSTGLAGSSDTQYF; size: .; V: TRBV5-1; J: TRBJ2-3; D: TRBD2
DNA: TGTGCCAGCAGTTACGATCTAGGGGGCACTGAAGCTTTCTTT; CDR3: CASSYDLGGTEAFF; size: .; V: TRBV6-5; J: TRBJ1-1; D: .
DNA: TGTGCCAGCAGCCCGGGACAGGGTACCTACGAGCAGTACTTC; CDR3: CASSPGQGTYEQYF; size: .; V: TRBV7-6; J: TRBJ2-7; D: TRBD1
DNA: TGTGCCAGCAGCCAAGGACAGGGTCGTGAAGCTTTCTTT; CDR3: CASSQGQGREAFF; size: .; V: TRBV2; J: TRBJ1-1; D: TRBD1
DNA: TGTGCCAGCAGCTCAGACATGAACTATGGCTACACCTTC; CDR3: CASSSDMNYGYTF; size: .; V: TRBV28; J: TRBJ1-2; D: .
DNA: TGTGCCAGCAGCTCAGCTCCGGGACAGAGCACAGATACGCAGTATTTT; CDR3: CASSSAPGQSTDTQYF; size: .; V: TRBV7-2; J: TRBJ2-3; D: TRBD1
DNA: TGTGCCAGCAGAAGGGGAGGCGGCAATCAGCCCCAGCATTTT; CDR3: CASRRGGGNQPQHF; size: .; V: TRBV6-5; J: TRBJ1-5; D: .
DNA: TGTGCCAGTAGTACCCGTCGGGGTGGGGAAAAACTGTTTTTT; CDR3: CASSTRRGGEKLFF; size: once; V: TRBV19; J: TRBJ1-4; D: .
DNA: TGCGCCAGCAGCCCTCGGCAGGGGGCGAGCGGGGAGCTGTTTTTT; CDR3: CASSPRQGASGELFF; size: .; V: TRBV4-3; J: TRBJ2-2; D: TRBD1
DNA: TGTGCCAGCAGCTTGGGACTAGCGGGGGGGCAAGAGACCCAGTACTTC; CDR3: CASSLGLAGGQETQYF; size: few; V: TRBV11-2; J: TRBJ2-5; D: TRBD2
DNA: TGCGCCAGCAGCTGGACAGGGGGCACGGATACGCAGTATTTT; CDR3: CASSWTGGTDTQYF; size: .; V: TRBV5-1; J: TRBJ2-3; D: TRBD1
DNA: TGCGCCAGCAGCCCCGGGACAGGTCAGGGATTTAGCTCCTACGAGCAGTACTTC; CDR3: CASSPGTGQGFSSYEQYF; size: .; V: TRBV5-1; J: TRBJ2-7; D: TRBD1
DNA: TGTGCCAGCAGTTGGGCCCGACAGGGAAGCACAGATACGCAGTATTTT; CDR3: CASSWARQGSTDTQYF; size: .; V: TRBV28; J: TRBJ2-3; D: TRBD1
DNA: TGTGCCAGCATTTCAGACAGGGGGAACATTCAGTACTTC; CDR3: CASISDRGNIQYF; size: .; V: TRBV6-1; J: TRBJ2-4; D: TRBD1
DNA: TGTGCCAGCAGTTACGAGGTGGGGTCGGGGAGTGGCTACACCTTC; CDR3: CASSYEVGSGSGYTF; size: .; V: TRBV6-6; J: TRBJ1-2; D: .
DNA: TGTGCCTGGAGTGTAAAAGCAAACACTGAAGCTTTCTTT; CDR3: CAWSVKANTEAFF; size: .; V: TRBV30; J: TRBJ1-1; D: .
DNA: TGTGCCAGCAGACTTTGGACCGGGGAGCTGTTTTTT; CDR3: CASRLWTGELFF; size: few; V: TRBV2; J: TRBJ2-2; D: .
DNA: TGTGCCAGTAGACCCGGGACAGGGTCAACTAGCGGGGGGGCCGCAGAGCAGTTCTTC; CDR3: CASRPGTGSTSGGAAEQFF; size: .; V: TRBV19; J: TRBJ2-1; D: TRBD2
DNA: TGTGCCAGCAGCTCCACGGTCCAGATAGCGGGAGGGCCCCAAGATACGCAGTATTTT; CDR3: CASSSTVQIAGGPQDTQYF; size: .; V: TRBV11-3; J: TRBJ2-3; D: TRBD2
DNA: TGTGCCAGCAGCCAATGGGACAGGGCCTACGAGCAGTACTTC; CDR3: CASSQWDRAYEQYF; size: .; V: TRBV14; J: TRBJ2-7; D: TRBD1
DNA: TGTGCCACCAGCAGAGTTTCGACGGGTGAAGCTTTCTTT; CDR3: CATSRVSTGEAFF; size: .; V: TRBV15; J: TRBJ1-1; D: .
DNA: TGTGCCATCAGTGAGTCCCTGACTGCCATTCGGACCCAGTACTTC; CDR3: CAISESLTAIRTQYF; size: .; V: TRBV10-3; J: TRBJ2-5; D: .
DNA: TGTGCCGGCCGCCAGGCCCAGCATTTT; CDR3: CAGRQAQHF; size: .; V: TRBV6-5; J: TRBJ1-5; D: .
DNA: TGTGCCAGCAGTGAAGGGACAGGGGTTTCACCCCTCCACTTT; CDR3: CASSEGTGVSPLHF; size: .; V: TRBV6-1; J: TRBJ1-6; D: TRBD1
DNA: TGTGCCAGCAGCCAAGATTCTAGCGGGAGAATTCAGTACTTC; CDR3: CASSQDSSGRIQYF; size: .; V: TRBV14; J: TRBJ2-4; D: TRBD2
DNA: TGTGCCAGCAGCGCGGGACTTAACACCGGGGAGCTGTTTTTT; CDR3: CASSAGLNTGELFF; size: .; V: TRBV7-8; J: TRBJ2-2; D: .
DNA: TGTGCCAGCAGCTTGGCAGGGGATCAATTGGGCAATCAGCCCCAGCATTTT; CDR3: CASSLAGDQLGNQPQHF; size: .; V: TRBV5-6; J: TRBJ1-5; D: .